This T cell receptor beta chain is from a study of cytomegalovirus exposure and HLA in healthy donors. General study findings and limits: It has been reported that TCR beta sequences accurately predicted the HLA-A and HLA-B alleles of most subjects. CMV serostatus was the sole immune exposure information available. One variant, a missense change in DCLRE1C, was linked in a later analysis to TCR beta V- and J-gene trimming.

As concerns this clone: Its antigen is not known.

13 Jbeta primers and 60 Vbeta primers were used for the PCR. Assay: immunoSEQ multiplex PCR; the TCRdb copy retains only in-frame clones and omits some. The data contain about 180,000 clones, about 79% of them singletons. All the people who gave samples were healthy bone marrow donors. V gave up 8 bases and J gave up 4 bases, with 3 bases separating them. The CDR3 length is 9 residues. The germline V gene has CDR1 LGHDT and CDR2 YNNKEL (reference sequence). This chain joins TRBV3-1 (or the pseudogene TRBV3-2) and TRBJ2-7; no firm D call. Sequencing used PBMCs. The clonotype comes from a girl aged 2-9 years in good health and CMV-seropositive. The chain's CDR3 is CASEYEQYF. CDR3 nucleotide sequence: TGTGCCAGCGAGTACGAGCAGTACTTC.